Following are 27 T cell receptor beta chains from one sample sequenced in a study of T cell changes during pregnancy in multiple sclerosis. The method was immunoSEQ multiplex PCR; TCRdb's version includes in-frame clones alone and lacks a portion of them. This table has under 120,000 clones, approximately 91% appearing once. Material: peripheral blood, obtained after pregnancy. These receptors were obtained from a female donor with multiple sclerosis, enrolled in a pregnancy study.

The V call is TRBV4-2, the J call TRBJ2-5; 10 bases line up with TRBD1. The CDR3 extends over 16 amino acids. The germline V gene has CDR1 LGHNA and CDR2 YNFKEQ. J lost 6 bases, V lost 3 bases, and 10 bases had no gene match. The CDR3 reads CASSQKDRDRGKTQYF. The CDR3 coding sequence is TGTGCCAGCAGCCAGAAAGATAGGGACAGGGGAAAGACCCAGTACTTC.

The genes are TRBV15 and TRBJ2-3; TRBD2 is a possible D gene (5 bases). Between the trimmed V and J ends, which lost 5 bases and 3 bases, there was a span of 18 bases. The germline V gene encodes CDR1 LNHNV and CDR2 YYDKDF (reference sequence). The CDR3 length is 16 residues. CDR3 in DNA: TGTGCCACCAGCGGCCCGACCGTCAGCGGTACAGATACGCAGTATTTT. This gives the protein CATSGPTVSGTDTQYF.

The CDR3 DNA sequence: TGTGCCAGCAGCATCAGGGTTGGAGAGACCCAGTACTTC. Residues: CASSIRVGETQYF. This sequence joins TRBV9 and TRBJ2-5, with D possibly being TRBD1 (5 bases). CDR1 and CDR2 (germline): SGDLS, YYNGEE. V lost 4 bases, J lost 4 bases, and 11 bases lay in between. The CDR3 sequence is 13 residues long.

The chain couples TRBV7-3 to TRBJ2-5; maybe TRBD2 (7 bases). The CDR3 consists of 13 residues. Germline CDR1 reads SGHTA; CDR2 reads FQGTGA. V was trimmed by 1 base and J by 5 bases, leaving 8 bases between them. CDR3 amino acids: CASSLKGGETQYF. The DNA of the CDR3 is TGTGCCAGCAGCTTAAAGGGGGGGGAGACCCAGTACTTC.

This clone was counted once. The chain has TRBV6-5 and TRBJ2-7; tentative D call: TRBD2 (6 bases). The CDR3 length is 15 residues. V was cut by 7 bases and J by 3 bases, with 19 bases left in between. Germline-derived CDR1 and CDR2 are MNHEY and SVGAGI. The chain's CDR3 is CASMEGSFMGYEQYF. As DNA, the CDR3 is TGTGCCAGCATGGAGGGTTCCTTTATGGGCTACGAGCAGTACTTC.

The gene calls are TRBV2 and TRBJ2-7, with 10 bases that match TRBD1. Trimming at V came to 4 bases and at J to 0 bases, leaving 3 bases not matched to a gene. This CDR3 region has 15 residues. The germline CDR1 and CDR2 sequences are SNHLY and FYNNEI. The CDR3 sequence: CASSARTGGSYEQYF. DNA of the CDR3: TGTGCCAGCAGTGCACGGACAGGGGGCTCCTACGAGCAGTACTTC.

In its sample, this clone was seen a few times. The chain links TRBV7-9 to TRBJ2-2; D is undetermined. There are 12 residues in the CDR3. The germline CDR1 and CDR2 sequences are SEHNR and FQNEAQ (reference sequence). V lost 3 bases and J 5 bases, leaving 4 bases between the germline ends. This CDR3 is CASSFGTGELFF. The CDR3 DNA follows: TGTGCCAGCAGCTTCGGTACCGGGGAGCTGTTTTTT.

V usage is TRBV11-2 and J usage is TRBJ2-7; 8 nucleotides line up with TRBD2. Losses at the gene ends were 2 bases for V and 3 bases for J; bases not matched to a gene: 3. This CDR3 has 14 residues. CDR1 and CDR2 from the germline V gene are SGHAT and FQNNGV. The CDR3 protein is CASSLFRGGYEQYF. For the CDR3, the DNA is TGTGCCAGCAGCTTATTCCGGGGGGGCTACGAGCAGTACTTC.

This chain links TRBV2 with TRBJ1-5, with TRBD1 as a possible D gene (5 bases). This CDR3 is 12 amino acids long. Trimming took off 7 bases at V and 4 bases at J, with 8 bases between the two ends. Germline CDR1 SNHLY, CDR2 FYNNEI. The CDR3 DNA follows: TGTGCCAGCACCAGACAGAATCAGCCCCAGCATTTT. It translates to CASTRQNQPQHF.

The chain joins TRBV5-4 to TRBJ1-2; 7 bases agree with TRBD1. The CDR3 is made up of 14 amino acids. Trimming at V came to 4 bases and at J to 4 bases, leaving 7 bases not matched to a gene. Germline CDR1 and CDR2: SGHNT and YYREEE (reference sequence). CDR3 loop: CASSNQGGSYGYTF. The CDR3 region has the DNA TGTGCCAGCAGCAATCAGGGGGGATCCTATGGCTACACCTTC.

The V gene is TRBV9, the J gene TRBJ1-5; D is possibly TRBD1 (5 bases). The V gene lost 0 bases and the J gene lost 6 bases, with 13 bases spanning the gap. CDR3 length: 15 residues. CDR1 is SGDLS, CDR2 YYNGEE, per germline. The chain's CDR3 is CASSVGQGVGQPQHF. Written as DNA, the CDR3 is TGTGCCAGCAGCGTAGGACAAGGGGTTGGTCAGCCCCAGCATTTT. Together with reference TRBV9 and TRBJ1-5, the CDR3 gives the full variable domain: DSGVTQTPKHLITATGQRVTLRCSPRSGDLSVYWYQQSLDQGLQFLIQYYNGEERAKGNILERFSAQQFPDLHSELNLSSLELGDSALYFCASSVGQGVGQPQHFGDGTRLSIL.

V is TRBV7-9 and J is TRBJ1-2; TRBD1 agrees at 7 bases. J was trimmed by 5 bases and V by 4 bases; bases with no gene match: 4. The CDR3 totals 13 residues. Per germline, CDR1 SEHNR and CDR2 FQNEAQ (reference sequence). Here the CDR3 reads CASSSTGFYGYTF. CDR3 nucleotides: TGTGCCAGCAGCTCGACAGGGTTTTATGGCTACACCTTC.

The rearrangement uses TRBV7-8 and TRBJ2-1, with 12 bases identical to TRBD2. V lost 5 bases and J lost 4; bases outside the gene matches: 9. Germline lookup yields CDR1 SGHVS and CDR2 FQNEAQ. The CDR3 extends over 17 amino acids. The CDR3 sequence is CASSPGRLAGGYNEQFF. The CDR3 DNA is TGTGCCAGCAGCCCTGGCCGTCTAGCGGGGGGGTACAATGAGCAGTTCTTC.

The V and J genes are TRBV5-1 and TRBJ2-3; 7 bases are shared with TRBD2. Germline trimming cut 3 bases from V and 2 bases from J; bases unmatched to any gene: 15. Germline-derived CDR1 and CDR2 are SGHRS and YFSETQ. This CDR3 comprises 18 residues. The CDR3 loop reads CASSSNPSAGMATDTQYF. CDR3 in DNA: TGCGCCAGCAGCTCGAACCCGTCAGCGGGGATGGCCACAGATACGCAGTATTTT.

The chain is built from TRBV5-1 and TRBJ2-3, with TRBD1 identical over 9 bases. From germline, CDR1 is SGHRS and CDR2 YFSETQ. The CDR3 loop spans 15 amino acids. With V trimmed by 2 bases and J by 6 bases, 7 bases remained unmatched. The CDR3 DNA follows: TGCGCCAGCAGCTTCGGGGACAGGGTGGCGGATACGCAGTATTTT. Its protein is CASSFGDRVADTQYF.

The chain joins TRBV4-2 to TRBJ1-2; TRBD1 might be the D (5 bases). Between the trimmed V and J ends, which lost 0 bases and 5 bases, there was a span of 13 bases. Germline V gene data show CDR1 as LGHNA and CDR2 as YNFKEQ. This CDR3 has 15 residues. The CDR3 here is CASSQDEEGRYGYTF. The CDR3, as DNA: TGTGCCAGCAGCCAAGATGAGGAGGGGAGGTATGGCTACACCTTC.

V usage is TRBV29-1 and J usage is TRBJ2-7, with D tentatively TRBD1 (7 bases). The CDR3 runs 13 residues. Trimming removed 6 bases at V and 5 bases at J, with 17 bases between. Looked up from germline, CDR1 is SQVTM and CDR2 is ANQGSEA. Here the CDR3 reads CSVRGQGGNEQYF. The CDR3 nucleotides are TGCAGCGTAAGAGGGCAGGGGGGCAACGAGCAGTACTTC.

CDR3 loop: CASSLVLTGELFF. CDR3 bases: TGTGCCAGCAGCTTAGTTCTAACCGGGGAGCTGTTTTTT. The gene calls are TRBV7-9 and TRBJ2-2, with D hard to call. From germline, CDR1 is SEHNR and CDR2 FQNEAQ (reference sequence). V gave up 1 base and J gave up 5 bases, with 5 bases separating them. The length of the CDR3 is 13 residues.

J is TRBJ2-3 and V is TRBV7-3; 8 nucleotides line up with TRBD2. The germline V gene encodes CDR1 SGHTA and CDR2 FQGTGA. The trim removed 2 bases at V and 7 bases at J, leaving 8 bases unmatched. This CDR3 has 15 amino acids. CDR3 sequence reads: CASSLASGGAYTQYF. The CDR3 nucleotides read TGTGCCAGCAGCTTAGCCAGCGGGGGCGCATATACGCAGTATTTT.

The rearrangement joins TRBV5-1 to TRBJ2-7; a weak D match, TRBD2 (6 bases). V gave up 0 bases and J gave up 3 bases, with 16 bases separating them. This CDR3 spans 16 amino acids. Germline V gives CDR1 SGHRS, CDR2 YFSETQ. In DNA form, the CDR3 reads TGCGCCAGCAGCTTGGGGGGGACTGGTTGGCTCTACGAGCAGTACTTC. Its translation is CASSLGGTGWLYEQYF.

The chain uses TRBV30 and TRBJ2-1, with D maybe TRBD2 (6 bases). Per the germline V gene, CDR1 is GTSNPN and CDR2 is SVGIG (reference sequence). The V end was cut by 5 bases, the J end by 0 bases, with 11 bases between. This CDR3 comprises 14 residues. DNA of the CDR3: TGTGCCTGGGCCGCTAGCGTCTCCTACAATGAGCAGTTCTTC. This encodes CAWAASVSYNEQFF.

This clone has a count of ten or more. This chain uses TRBV4-1 with TRBJ1-1; D remains ambiguous. CDR1 and CDR2 from the germline V gene are MGHRA and YSYEKL. The CDR3 has 14 residues. The V end lost 0 bases, the J end lost 5 bases, and 10 bases lay between the germline ends. CDR3 bases: TGCGCCAGCAGCCAAGATATCGGAGGGACTGAAGCTTTCTTT. Its protein is CASSQDIGGTEAFF.

The rearrangement links TRBV10-3 to TRBJ2-1; 13 nucleotides agree with TRBD2. The germline gives CDR1 ENHRY, CDR2 SYGVKD. CDR3 length: 14 residues. The V gene end was trimmed by 6 bases and the J gene end by 8 bases; junction bases not matched to a gene: 4. CDR3 DNA: TGTGCCATCAGGGGGACTAGCGGGGAGGATGAGCAGTTCTTC. This encodes CAIRGTSGEDEQFF.

This clone was seen only once. V usage is TRBV27 and J usage is TRBJ1-2; 7 bases match TRBD1. V was pared by 4 bases and J by 8 bases, with 10 bases of the junction left unmatched. Per germline, CDR1 MNHEY and CDR2 SMNVEV (reference sequence). The CDR3 contains 14 residues. CDR3 bases: TGTGCCAGCAGTTCCCAGACAGGGATGTTCGGCTACACCTTC. This gives the protein CASSSQTGMFGYTF.

The chain recombines TRBV2 with TRBJ1-1; D may be TRBD1 (6 bases). CDR1 and CDR2 from the germline V gene are SNHLY and FYNNEI. Trimming shortened V by 2 bases and J by 5 bases, and 27 bases separated the two germline ends. The CDR3 totals 19 residues. The CDR3 is CASSEPVAATRGGRTEAFF. The CDR3 coding sequence is TGTGCCAGCAGTGAACCAGTCGCGGCGACAAGGGGGGGTAGGACTGAAGCTTTCTTT.

CDR3 loop: CASSPQPGSREAFF. CDR3 sequence (DNA): TGTGCCAGCAGTCCCCAGCCAGGAAGTAGGGAGGCTTTCTTT. This chain connects TRBV6-5 to TRBJ1-1, with D unresolved. With 5 bases removed from V and 11 bases from J, the gap between germline ends came to 21 bases. Germline CDR1 and CDR2: MNHEY and SVGAGI. This CDR3 has 14 residues.

The table lists this clone with a count of one. This chain connects TRBV6-1 to TRBJ1-2, with D possibly being TRBD1 (5 bases). V was clipped by 0 bases and J by 6 bases, with 14 bases between them. Germline V CDR1 and CDR2: MNHNS, SASEGT. CDR3 length equals 15 residues. The CDR3 nucleotides are TGTGCCAGCAGTGAAGCTCCGGGGGGGGTGGATGGCTACACCTTC. Protein product: CASSEAPGGVDGYTF.